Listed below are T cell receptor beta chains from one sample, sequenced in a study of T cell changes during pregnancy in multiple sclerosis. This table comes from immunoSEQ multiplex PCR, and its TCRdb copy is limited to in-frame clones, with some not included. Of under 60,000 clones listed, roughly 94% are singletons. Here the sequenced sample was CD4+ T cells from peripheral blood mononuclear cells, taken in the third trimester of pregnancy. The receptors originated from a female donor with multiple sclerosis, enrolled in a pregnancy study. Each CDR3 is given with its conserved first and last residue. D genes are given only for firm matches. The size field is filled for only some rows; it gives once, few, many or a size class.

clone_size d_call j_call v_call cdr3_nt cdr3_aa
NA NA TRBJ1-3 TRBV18 TGTGCCAGCTCACCCGTCCGAGAAACTGGAAACACCATATATTTT CASSPVRETGNTIYF
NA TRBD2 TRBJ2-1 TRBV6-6 TGTGCCAGCAGCGCTAGCGGGTCGACCAATGAGCAGTTCTTC CASSASGSTNEQFF
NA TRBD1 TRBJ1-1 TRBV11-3 TGTGCCAGCAGCTTAGGTGCAGGGGGCCTCTCTGAAGCTTTCTTT CASSLGAGGLSEAFF
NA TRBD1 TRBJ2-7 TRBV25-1 TGTGCCAGCAGTGAGGGGGACAGGGCAGGATGGTACGAGCAGTACTTC CASSEGDRAGWYEQYF
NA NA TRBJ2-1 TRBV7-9 TGTGCCAGCAGCCTCGACAGGGTGGGAGCGGGTTACAATGAGCAGTTCTTC CASSLDRVGAGYNEQFF
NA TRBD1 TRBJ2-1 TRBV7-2 TGTGCCAGCAGCTTAGCGGGGACAGGGTTCGACAATGAGCAGTTCTTC CASSLAGTGFDNEQFF
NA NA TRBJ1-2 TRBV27 TGTGCCAGCAGTAAATCTCCGACAGGCTTTGGCTACACCTTC CASSKSPTGFGYTF
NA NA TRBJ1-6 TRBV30 TGTGCCTGGAGTCCCGGAAGGGGTTCACCCCTCCACTTT CAWSPGRGSPLHF
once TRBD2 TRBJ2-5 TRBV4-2 TGTGCCAGCAGCCAAGCCGGGACTAGCGGGAGTATAGAGACCCAGTACTTC CASSQAGTSGSIETQYF
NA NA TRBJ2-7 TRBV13 TGTGCCAGCGCCCAGAACCGCCGCTCCTACGAGCAGTACTTC CASAQNRRSYEQYF
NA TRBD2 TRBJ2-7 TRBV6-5 TGTGCCAGCACCCGGGGGGAATCCTCCTACGAGCAGTACTTC CASTRGESSYEQYF
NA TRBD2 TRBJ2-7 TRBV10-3 TGTGCCATCAGGGGGACTAGCGGGAGTCCCGAGCAGTACTTC CAIRGTSGSPEQYF
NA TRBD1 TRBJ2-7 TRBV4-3 TGCGCCAGCAGCCAAGGGACAGGGATGGGGCATTACGAGCAGTACTTC CASSQGTGMGHYEQYF
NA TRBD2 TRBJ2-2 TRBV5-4 TGTGCCAGCAGCTTTGGCGGGAGTAACACCGGGGAGCTGTTTTTT CASSFGGSNTGELFF
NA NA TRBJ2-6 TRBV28 TGTGCCACGATACGGGGCGGGAAAAGCTTTAACTCTGGGGCCAACGTCCTGACTTTC CATIRGGKSFNSGANVLTF
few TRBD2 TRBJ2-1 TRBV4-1 TGCGCCAGCAGCCGAACGGGGGGGCGAAATGAGCAGTTCTTC CASSRTGGRNEQFF
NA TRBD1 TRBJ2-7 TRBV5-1 TGCGCCAGCAGTCCGGCAGGGGGACACGAGCAGTACTTC CASSPAGGHEQYF
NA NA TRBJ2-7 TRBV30 TGTGCCTGGAGTGTAGGAGGTACCGTGGGCGAGCAGTACTTC CAWSVGGTVGEQYF
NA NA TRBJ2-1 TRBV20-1 TGCAGTGCCAGCCGTCTAGATGAGCAGTTCTTC CSASRLDEQFF
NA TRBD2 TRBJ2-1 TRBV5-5 TGTGCCAGCAGCTTGAGGGGTAGCGGGACGAGCTCCTACAATGAGCAGTTCTTC CASSLRGSGTSSYNEQFF
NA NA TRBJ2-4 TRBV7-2 TGTGCCAGCAGCTTGGCCAGGGCAATAGCCAAAAACATTCAGTACTTC CASSLARAIAKNIQYF
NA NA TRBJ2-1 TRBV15 TGTGCCACCAGCAGAGATTATCCCGACAAGTCGGAGCAGTTCTTC CATSRDYPDKSEQFF
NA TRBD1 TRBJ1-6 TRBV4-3 TGCGCCAGCAGCCAAGCCTTATGGGACAGGGCATTAATAGCCCTCCACTTT CASSQALWDRALIALHF
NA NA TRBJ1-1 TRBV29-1 TGCAGCGTTGTTGTACAGGGTATGAACACTGAAGCTTTCTTT CSVVVQGMNTEAFF
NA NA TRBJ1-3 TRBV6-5 TGTGCCAGTCACAGCTCTGGAAACACCATATATTTT CASHSSGNTIYF
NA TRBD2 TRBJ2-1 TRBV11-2 TGTGCCAGCAGCTTAATCCCTAGCGGGAGGAAGCATGAGCAGTTCTTC CASSLIPSGRKHEQFF
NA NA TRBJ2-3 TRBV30 TGTGCCTGGAACTCGGGTAGCACAGATACGCAGTATTTT CAWNSGSTDTQYF
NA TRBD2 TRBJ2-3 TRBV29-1 TGCAGCGCTTCTAGCGGGAGGGTTGCGGATACGCAGTATTTT CSASSGRVADTQYF